This TCR beta chain was retrieved from a study of blood T cell repertoires in COVID-19. Study context: Samples of COVID-19 (acute and convalescent) were obtained from the United States, Italy and Spain. Sample material is recorded as cDNA or gDNA derived from T cells, B-cell-depleted T cells, or PBMCs.

The CDR3 has 16 residues. The J segment lost 5 bases and the V segment lost 4 bases, leaving 13 bases of the junction unmatched. Germline V gene data show CDR1 as SGHNT and CDR2 as YENEEA. As handled by the study authors: Nucleated cell counts were estimated from reference gene primer amplification. The method was immunoSEQ multiplex PCR; TCRdb's version includes in-frame clones alone and lacks a portion of them. The V and J calls and clone size are taken from that table; D and trimming were inferred from the DNA. Among 65,000 to 85,000 clones listed, over 75% were seen once. The receptor's source is a man in his fifties or sixties with acute or convalescent COVID-19. Source material: peripheral blood. V is TRBV11-3 and J is TRBJ2-5, with 7 bases identical to TRBD1. This chain's CDR3 is CASSYTTPDRVETQYF. CDR3 DNA sequence: TGTGCCAGCAGCTATACTACCCCCGACAGGGTTGAGACCCAGTACTTC.